The rows below give T cell receptor beta chains drawn from one sample of a study of CD8+ T cells in alopecia areata. Here immunoSEQ multiplex PCR was the method, and the copy in TCRdb shows in-frame clones only, minus some. The sample includes more than 110,000 clones, nearly 55% of them seen just once. This specimen was CD8+ T cells sorted from blood, taken at week 4, from a patient treated with tofacitinib. All receptors come from a human donor with alopecia areata. Each CDR3 is given with its conserved first and last residue. D genes are given only for firm matches. The listing skips clone size in some rows; elsewhere it reads once, few, many or a size class.

j_call: TRBJ1-2
cdr3_length: 11
clone_size: NA
d_call: NA
v_call: TRBV29-1
cdr3_nt: TGCAGCGTTGTTGAGATTTATGGCTACACCTTC
cdr3_aa: CSVVEIYGYTF

j_call: TRBJ1-1
cdr3_length: 14
clone_size: once
d_call: NA
v_call: TRBV5-1
cdr3_nt: TGCGCCAGCAGCTCTCGGACGGGGAACACTGAAGCTTTCTTT
cdr3_aa: CASSSRTGNTEAFF

j_call: TRBJ2-7
cdr3_length: 15
clone_size: NA
d_call: NA
v_call: TRBV30
cdr3_nt: TGTGCCTGCGCAGGATGGGGGCTTAAGGACTACGAGCAGTACTTC
cdr3_aa: CACAGWGLKDYEQYF

j_call: TRBJ2-7
cdr3_length: 16
clone_size: few
d_call: NA
v_call: TRBV13
cdr3_nt: TGTGCCAGCAGCTTAGAATCGGGGGGCGGAGAGGACGAGCAGTACTTC
cdr3_aa: CASSLESGGGEDEQYF

j_call: TRBJ1-2
cdr3_length: 14
clone_size: many
d_call: NA
v_call: TRBV5-4
cdr3_nt: TGTGCCAGCAGCTTGGTCGGACTGAACTATGGCTACACCTTC
cdr3_aa: CASSLVGLNYGYTF

j_call: TRBJ1-5
cdr3_length: 15
clone_size: NA
d_call: NA
v_call: TRBV19
cdr3_nt: TGTGCCAGTAGTATAGATCAGGAGAACAATCAGCCCCAGCATTTT
cdr3_aa: CASSIDQENNQPQHF

j_call: TRBJ2-1
cdr3_length: 16
clone_size: NA
d_call: TRBD2
v_call: TRBV27
cdr3_nt: TGTGCCAGCAGTTCTCCACTAGCGGGGGGATACAATGAGCAGTTCTTC
cdr3_aa: CASSSPLAGGYNEQFF

j_call: TRBJ2-7
cdr3_length: 16
clone_size: NA
d_call: NA
v_call: TRBV6-5
cdr3_nt: TGTGCCAGCAGTTACTCGAAGAACGGCAGATCCTACGAGCAGTACTTC
cdr3_aa: CASSYSKNGRSYEQYF

j_call: TRBJ2-7
cdr3_length: 17
clone_size: once
d_call: TRBD2
v_call: TRBV4-2
cdr3_nt: TGTGCCAGCAGCCAAGGGTTCGGCGGGGGGGCTTTCTACGAGCAGTACTTC
cdr3_aa: CASSQGFGGGAFYEQYF

j_call: TRBJ2-3
cdr3_length: 14
clone_size: NA
d_call: TRBD2
v_call: TRBV2
cdr3_nt: TGTGCCAGCGTCGGACTAGCGGGGGGGGATACGCAGTATTTT
cdr3_aa: CASVGLAGGDTQYF

j_call: TRBJ2-5
cdr3_length: 15
clone_size: few
d_call: NA
v_call: TRBV5-6
cdr3_nt: TGTGCCAGCACCGGCCAGCCCGGGGACCAAGAGACCCAGTACTTC
cdr3_aa: CASTGQPGDQETQYF

j_call: TRBJ2-7
cdr3_length: 15
clone_size: NA
d_call: NA
v_call: TRBV6-5
cdr3_nt: TGTGCCAGCAGCCTCGGTTGGGCAGGGGCCTACGAGCAGTACTTC
cdr3_aa: CASSLGWAGAYEQYF

j_call: TRBJ2-3
cdr3_length: 18
clone_size: NA
d_call: TRBD2
v_call: TRBV6-1
cdr3_nt: TGTGCCAGCAGTGCCTTCCCCAAACTAGCGGGGTTTGGAGATACGCAGTATTTT
cdr3_aa: CASSAFPKLAGFGDTQYF

j_call: TRBJ2-7
cdr3_length: 12
clone_size: NA
d_call: NA
v_call: TRBV7-2
cdr3_nt: TGTGCCAGCACCCCCGGGAACTACGAGCAGTACTTC
cdr3_aa: CASTPGNYEQYF

j_call: TRBJ2-3
cdr3_length: 16
clone_size: NA
d_call: NA
v_call: TRBV11-1
cdr3_nt: TGTGCCAGCAGCTTAGATCTGGCGGGGATGACAGATACGCAGTATTTT
cdr3_aa: CASSLDLAGMTDTQYF

j_call: TRBJ2-1
cdr3_length: 12
clone_size: few
d_call: NA
v_call: TRBV13
cdr3_nt: TGTGCCAGCAGCCTAGGATACAATGAGCAGTTCTTC
cdr3_aa: CASSLGYNEQFF

j_call: TRBJ2-5
cdr3_length: 15
clone_size: few
d_call: NA
v_call: TRBV30
cdr3_nt: TGTGCCTGGAGCTATTTAGGACAGCAACAAGAGACCCAGTACTTC
cdr3_aa: CAWSYLGQQQETQYF

j_call: TRBJ2-7
cdr3_length: 15
clone_size: NA
d_call: NA
v_call: TRBV12-5
cdr3_nt: TGTGCTAGTGGTTTGGTGCTGTCAGCGACCCACGAGCAGTACTTC
cdr3_aa: CASGLVLSATHEQYF

j_call: TRBJ1-2
cdr3_length: 14
clone_size: few
d_call: NA
v_call: TRBV5-1
cdr3_nt: TGCGCCAGCAGCTTGGGACAGGCGCACTATGGCTACACCTTC
cdr3_aa: CASSLGQAHYGYTF

j_call: TRBJ2-2
cdr3_length: 14
clone_size: few
d_call: TRBD1
v_call: TRBV29-1
cdr3_nt: TGCAGCGTCATGGACAGGGAGAACACCGGGGAGCTGTTTTTT
cdr3_aa: CSVMDRENTGELFF

j_call: TRBJ2-1
cdr3_length: 15
clone_size: few
d_call: NA
v_call: TRBV19
cdr3_nt: TGTGCCAGTACCCATCGGGACTTCTCCTACAATGAGCAGTTCTTC
cdr3_aa: CASTHRDFSYNEQFF

j_call: TRBJ2-1
cdr3_length: 13
clone_size: NA
d_call: NA
v_call: TRBV27
cdr3_nt: TGTGCCAGCAGTTTTAAATGGGTCAATGAGCAGTTCTTC
cdr3_aa: CASSFKWVNEQFF

j_call: TRBJ1-2
cdr3_length: 11
clone_size: medium-sized
d_call: NA
v_call: TRBV20-1
cdr3_nt: TGCAGGGCCGGGGCAGGCTATGGCTACACCTTC
cdr3_aa: CRAGAGYGYTF

j_call: TRBJ2-1
cdr3_length: 12
clone_size: few
d_call: NA
v_call: TRBV13
cdr3_nt: TGTGCCAGCAGCCTATCGCCCCTCGGGCTGTTCTTC
cdr3_aa: CASSLSPLGLFF

j_call: TRBJ1-2
cdr3_length: 14
clone_size: NA
d_call: TRBD1
v_call: TRBV27
cdr3_nt: TGTGCCAGCAGCCCGACAGGGGCGAACTATGGCTACACCTTC
cdr3_aa: CASSPTGANYGYTF

j_call: TRBJ1-2
cdr3_length: 14
clone_size: few
d_call: NA
v_call: TRBV5-6
cdr3_nt: TGTGCCAGCAGCTTCGGAGGGGCGCATTATGGCTACACCTTC
cdr3_aa: CASSFGGAHYGYTF

j_call: TRBJ2-7
cdr3_length: 13
clone_size: few
d_call: NA
v_call: TRBV5-6
cdr3_nt: TGTGCCAGCAGCTTGAGGAGGGCCGCCGAGCAGTACTTC
cdr3_aa: CASSLRRAAEQYF

j_call: TRBJ1-5
cdr3_length: 15
clone_size: NA
d_call: TRBD1
v_call: TRBV19
cdr3_nt: TGTGCCAGTACCCGTTCGGGACAGGGAAATCAGCCCCAGCATTTT
cdr3_aa: CASTRSGQGNQPQHF

j_call: TRBJ2-2
cdr3_length: 14
clone_size: NA
d_call: NA
v_call: TRBV6-5
cdr3_nt: TGTGCCAGCAGTTATAGGGAAAACACCGGGGAGCTGTTTTTT
cdr3_aa: CASSYRENTGELFF

j_call: TRBJ2-5
cdr3_length: 13
clone_size: NA
d_call: TRBD2
v_call: TRBV7-6
cdr3_nt: TGTGCCAGCACCCTGGGACTAGCGGAGACCCAGTACTTC
cdr3_aa: CASTLGLAETQYF

j_call: TRBJ2-5
cdr3_length: 14
clone_size: NA
d_call: NA
v_call: TRBV27
cdr3_nt: TGTGCCAGCAGTGGGCTAGCGTACCAAGAGACCCAGTACTTC
cdr3_aa: CASSGLAYQETQYF

j_call: TRBJ2-5
cdr3_length: 14
clone_size: NA
d_call: TRBD2
v_call: TRBV29-1
cdr3_nt: TGCAGCGTTGAAGAAGGATTAGCGGGAGAGACCCAGTACTTC
cdr3_aa: CSVEEGLAGETQYF

j_call: TRBJ1-1
cdr3_length: 13
clone_size: NA
d_call: NA
v_call: TRBV5-1
cdr3_nt: TGCGCCAGTCATACTGAGATGAACACTGAAGCTTTCTTT
cdr3_aa: CASHTEMNTEAFF

j_call: TRBJ1-2
cdr3_length: 13
clone_size: NA
d_call: NA
v_call: TRBV7-2
cdr3_nt: TGTGCCAGCAGCGTTGACACCGAGGGCGGCTACACCTTC
cdr3_aa: CASSVDTEGGYTF

j_call: TRBJ2-7
cdr3_length: 12
clone_size: few
d_call: NA
v_call: TRBV6-5
cdr3_nt: TGTGCCATAAAAAGGGTTGGCGACGAGCAGTACTTC
cdr3_aa: CAIKRVGDEQYF

j_call: TRBJ2-1
cdr3_length: 15
clone_size: few
d_call: TRBD2
v_call: TRBV29-1
cdr3_nt: TGCAGCGTTGAAGCCCTAGCGGGGGCCTACAATGAGCAGTTCTTC
cdr3_aa: CSVEALAGAYNEQFF

j_call: TRBJ2-1
cdr3_length: 15
clone_size: NA
d_call: TRBD2
v_call: TRBV4-1
cdr3_nt: TGCGCCAGCAGCCCCCGGACTAGCGGGGTGTATGAGCAGTTCTTC
cdr3_aa: CASSPRTSGVYEQFF

j_call: TRBJ2-7
cdr3_length: 13
clone_size: few
d_call: NA
v_call: TRBV5-1
cdr3_nt: TGCGCCAGCAGGCCGGAGGGGTCCTACGAGCAGTACTTC
cdr3_aa: CASRPEGSYEQYF

j_call: TRBJ2-1
cdr3_length: 16
clone_size: medium-sized
d_call: TRBD2
v_call: TRBV6-4
cdr3_nt: TGTGCCAGCAGTGAAACCGCGGGGGGGCACAGTAATGAGCAGTTCTTC
cdr3_aa: CASSETAGGHSNEQFF

j_call: TRBJ1-2
cdr3_length: 15
clone_size: NA
d_call: TRBD1
v_call: TRBV13
cdr3_nt: TGTGCCAGCAGCGCACAGGGGGCGAAGGACTATGGCTACACCTTC
cdr3_aa: CASSAQGAKDYGYTF

j_call: TRBJ1-6
cdr3_length: 11
clone_size: NA
d_call: NA
v_call: TRBV9
cdr3_nt: TGTGCCAGCAGCGTAGGCAGTGAACTCCACTTT
cdr3_aa: CASSVGSELHF

j_call: TRBJ1-2
cdr3_length: 16
clone_size: NA
d_call: NA
v_call: TRBV10-3
cdr3_nt: TGTGCCATCAGTGTCCTGACAGGCCGGCAGGACTATGGCTACACCTTC
cdr3_aa: CAISVLTGRQDYGYTF

j_call: TRBJ1-1
cdr3_length: 15
clone_size: NA
d_call: NA
v_call: TRBV15
cdr3_nt: TGTGCCACCAGCAGGGGAGCGGGAAGGAACACTGAAGCTTTCTTT
cdr3_aa: CATSRGAGRNTEAFF

j_call: TRBJ1-5
cdr3_length: 18
clone_size: NA
d_call: TRBD1
v_call: TRBV4-1
cdr3_nt: TGCGCCAGCAGCCAGCCGAATCCGGGACAGGGGGGACATCAGCCCCAGCATTTT
cdr3_aa: CASSQPNPGQGGHQPQHF

j_call: TRBJ2-5
cdr3_length: 13
clone_size: few
d_call: NA
v_call: TRBV30
cdr3_nt: TGTGCCTGGAGTGTAATGACCCAAGAGACCCAGTACTTC
cdr3_aa: CAWSVMTQETQYF

j_call: TRBJ2-1
cdr3_length: 11
clone_size: NA
d_call: NA
v_call: TRBV12-5
cdr3_nt: TGTGCTAGTGCTGTTAACGATGAGCAGTTCTTC
cdr3_aa: CASAVNDEQFF

j_call: TRBJ2-1
cdr3_length: 13
clone_size: NA
d_call: TRBD2
v_call: TRBV29-1
cdr3_nt: TGCAGCGCTTTAGCGGGGGGTTACAATGAGCAGTTCTTC
cdr3_aa: CSALAGGYNEQFF

j_call: TRBJ1-2
cdr3_length: 13
clone_size: NA
d_call: NA
v_call: TRBV30
cdr3_nt: TGTGCCTGGAGCCAAGAAGACTCCTATGGCTACACCTTC
cdr3_aa: CAWSQEDSYGYTF

j_call: TRBJ1-1
cdr3_length: 14
clone_size: few
d_call: TRBD1
v_call: TRBV27
cdr3_nt: TGTGCCAGCAGTTTCGAGACAGGGGGCACTGAAGCTTTCTTT
cdr3_aa: CASSFETGGTEAFF

j_call: TRBJ1-6
cdr3_length: 16
clone_size: NA
d_call: NA
v_call: TRBV2
cdr3_nt: TGTGCCAGCAGTGGAGCACAGAGCTCCTATAATTCACCCCTCCACTTT
cdr3_aa: CASSGAQSSYNSPLHF

j_call: TRBJ2-3
cdr3_length: 14
clone_size: NA
d_call: NA
v_call: TRBV5-1
cdr3_nt: TGCGCCAGCAGGGACCCGGACTACACAGATACGCAGTATTTT
cdr3_aa: CASRDPDYTDTQYF

j_call: TRBJ2-1
cdr3_length: 12
clone_size: NA
d_call: NA
v_call: TRBV30
cdr3_nt: TGTGCCTTCCGGGACACCTACAATGAGCAGTTCTTC
cdr3_aa: CAFRDTYNEQFF

j_call: TRBJ2-2
cdr3_length: 14
clone_size: NA
d_call: TRBD1
v_call: TRBV29-1
cdr3_nt: TGCAGCGTTGGCGGACAGGGTCGTACCGGGGAGCTGTTTTTT
cdr3_aa: CSVGGQGRTGELFF